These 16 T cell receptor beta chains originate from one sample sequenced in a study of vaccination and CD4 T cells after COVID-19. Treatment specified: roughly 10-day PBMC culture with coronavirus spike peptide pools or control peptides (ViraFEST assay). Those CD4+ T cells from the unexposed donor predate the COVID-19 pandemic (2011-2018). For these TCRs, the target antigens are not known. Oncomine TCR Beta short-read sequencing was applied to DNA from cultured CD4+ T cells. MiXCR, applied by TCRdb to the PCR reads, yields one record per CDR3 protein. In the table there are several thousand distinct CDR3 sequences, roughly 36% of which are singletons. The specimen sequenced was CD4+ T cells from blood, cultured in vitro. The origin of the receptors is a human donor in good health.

The CDR3 spells CASSLMAADEQYF. DNA of the CDR3: TGTGCCAGCAGCTTGATGGCGGCGGACGAGCAGTACTTC. The chain links TRBV7-9 to TRBJ2-7; D is unclear. Germline assignment: CDR1 SEHNR and CDR2 FQNEAQ (reference sequence). The V end was cut by 3 bases, the J end by 5 bases, with 11 bases between. CDR3 length: 13 residues. The full variable domain, rest sourced from reference TRBV7-9 and TRBJ2-7, is DTGVSQNPRHKITKRGQNVTFRCDPISEHNRLYWYRQTLGQGPEFLTYFQNEAQLEKSRLLSDRFSAERPKGSFSTLEIQRTEQGDSAMYLCASSLMAADEQYFGPGTRLTVT.

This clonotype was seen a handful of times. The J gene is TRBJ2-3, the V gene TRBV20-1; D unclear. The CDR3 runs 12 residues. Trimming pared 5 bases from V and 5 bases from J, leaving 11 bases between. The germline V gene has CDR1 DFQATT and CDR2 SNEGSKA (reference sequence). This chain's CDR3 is CSAQKGRDTQYF. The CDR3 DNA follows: TGCAGTGCTCAAAAAGGTCGAGATACGCAGTATTTT.

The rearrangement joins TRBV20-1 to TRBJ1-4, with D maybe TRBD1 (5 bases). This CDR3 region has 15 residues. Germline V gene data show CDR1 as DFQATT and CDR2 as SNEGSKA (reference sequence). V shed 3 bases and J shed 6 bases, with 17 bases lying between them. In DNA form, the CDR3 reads TGCAGTGCTAGCCCCATCGCAGGGTGGGATGAAAAACTGTTTTTT. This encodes CSASPIAGWDEKLFF.

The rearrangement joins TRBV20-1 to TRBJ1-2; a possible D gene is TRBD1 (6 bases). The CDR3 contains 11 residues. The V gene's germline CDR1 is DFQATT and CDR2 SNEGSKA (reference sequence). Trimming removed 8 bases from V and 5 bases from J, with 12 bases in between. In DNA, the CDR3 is TGCAGTACGACAGGTAGTTATGGCTACACCTTC. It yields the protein CSTTGSYGYTF.

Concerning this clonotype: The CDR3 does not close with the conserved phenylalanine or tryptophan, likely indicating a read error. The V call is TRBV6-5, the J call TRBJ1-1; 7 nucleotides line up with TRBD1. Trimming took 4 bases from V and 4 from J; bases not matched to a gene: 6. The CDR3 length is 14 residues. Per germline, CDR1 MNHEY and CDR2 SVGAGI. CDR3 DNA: TGTGCCAGCAGTTCGACAGGGTTTGGCACTGAAGCTTTCTAT. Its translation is CASSSTGFGTEAFY.

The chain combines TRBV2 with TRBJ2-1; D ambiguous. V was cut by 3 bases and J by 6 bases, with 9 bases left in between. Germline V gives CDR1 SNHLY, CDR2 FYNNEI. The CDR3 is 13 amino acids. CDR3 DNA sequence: TGTGCCAGCAGTGAGGGTCTAATCAATGAGCAGTTCTTC. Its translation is CASSEGLINEQFF. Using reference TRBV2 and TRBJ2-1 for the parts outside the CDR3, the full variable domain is EPEVTQTPSHQVTQMGQEVILRCVPISNHLYFYWYRQILGQKVEFLVSFYNNEISEKSEIFDDQFSVERPDGSNFTLKIRSTKLEDSAMYFCASSEGLINEQFFGPGTRLTVL.

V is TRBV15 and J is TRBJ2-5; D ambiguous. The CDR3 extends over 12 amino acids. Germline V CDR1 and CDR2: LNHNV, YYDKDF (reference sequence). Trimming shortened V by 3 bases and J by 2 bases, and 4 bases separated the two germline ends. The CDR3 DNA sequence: TGTGCCACCAGCAGGTCTCAAGAGACCCAGTACTTC. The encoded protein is CATSRSQETQYF.

The CDR3 region is CASRSTTGINEQYF. CDR3 bases: TGTGCCAGCAGGAGTACGACAGGAATCAACGAGCAGTACTTC. This chain links TRBV27 with TRBJ2-7; the D gene is possibly TRBD1 (6 bases). V was trimmed by 6 bases and J by 5 bases, leaving 17 bases between them. Per germline, CDR1 MNHEY and CDR2 SMNVEV (reference sequence). This CDR3 comprises 14 residues.

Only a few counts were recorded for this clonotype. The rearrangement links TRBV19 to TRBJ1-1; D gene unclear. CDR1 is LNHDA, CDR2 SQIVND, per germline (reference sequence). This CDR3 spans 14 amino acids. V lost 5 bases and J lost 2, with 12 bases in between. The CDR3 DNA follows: TGTGCCAGTAGTCCCCCCCGATACAACACTGAAGCTTTCTTT. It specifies CASSPPRYNTEAFF.

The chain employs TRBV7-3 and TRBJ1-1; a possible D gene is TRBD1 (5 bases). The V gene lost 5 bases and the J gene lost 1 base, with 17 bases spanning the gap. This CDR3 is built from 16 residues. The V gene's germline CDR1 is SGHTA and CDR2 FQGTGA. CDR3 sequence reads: CASSPGSQGPNTEAFF. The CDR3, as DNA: TGTGCCAGCAGCCCAGGGTCCCAGGGACCGAACACTGAAGCTTTCTTT.

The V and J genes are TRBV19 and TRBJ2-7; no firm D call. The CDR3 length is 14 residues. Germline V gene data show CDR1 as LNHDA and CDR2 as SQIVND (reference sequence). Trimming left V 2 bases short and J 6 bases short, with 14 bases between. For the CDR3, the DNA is TGTGCCAGTAGTATAAGGGTCGACCTGGGCGAGCAGTACTTC. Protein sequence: CASSIRVDLGEQYF.

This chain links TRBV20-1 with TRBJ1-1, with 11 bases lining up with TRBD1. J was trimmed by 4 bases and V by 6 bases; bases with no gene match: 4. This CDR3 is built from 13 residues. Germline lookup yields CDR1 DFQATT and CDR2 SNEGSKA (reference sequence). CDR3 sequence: CSARGQGGTEAFF. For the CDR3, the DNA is TGCAGTGCCCGGGGACAGGGGGGCACTGAAGCTTTCTTT.

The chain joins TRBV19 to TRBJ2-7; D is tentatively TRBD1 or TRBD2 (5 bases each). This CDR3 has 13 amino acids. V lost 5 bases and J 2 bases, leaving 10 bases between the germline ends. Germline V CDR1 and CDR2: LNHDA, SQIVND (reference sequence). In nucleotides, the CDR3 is TGTGCCAGTAGTCGGGGCGGCACCTACGAGCAGTACTTC. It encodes CASSRGGTYEQYF. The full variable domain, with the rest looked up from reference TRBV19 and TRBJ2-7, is DGGITQSPKYLFRKEGQNVTLSCEQNLNHDAMYWYRQDPGQGLRLIYYSQIVNDFQKGDIAEGYSVSREKKESFPLTVTSAQKNPTAFYLCASSRGGTYEQYFGPGTRLTVT.

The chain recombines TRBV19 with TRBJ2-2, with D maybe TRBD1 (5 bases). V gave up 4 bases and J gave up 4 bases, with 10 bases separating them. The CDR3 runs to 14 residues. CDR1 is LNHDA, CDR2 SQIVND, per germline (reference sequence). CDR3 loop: CASSRQGTTGELFF. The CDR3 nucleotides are TGTGCCAGTAGTAGGCAGGGAACCACCGGGGAGCTGTTTTTT. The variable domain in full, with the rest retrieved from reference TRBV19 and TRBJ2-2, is DGGITQSPKYLFRKEGQNVTLSCEQNLNHDAMYWYRQDPGQGLRLIYYSQIVNDFQKGDIAEGYSVSREKKESFPLTVTSAQKNPTAFYLCASSRQGTTGELFFGEGSRLTVL.

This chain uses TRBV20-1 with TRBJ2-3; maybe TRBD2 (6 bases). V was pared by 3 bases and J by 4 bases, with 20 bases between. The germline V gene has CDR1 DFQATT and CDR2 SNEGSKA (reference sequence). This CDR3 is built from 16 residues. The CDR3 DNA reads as TGCAGTGCTAGTGTGGGGGGATTTTCAAGGGCAGATACGCAGTATTTT. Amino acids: CSASVGGFSRADTQYF.

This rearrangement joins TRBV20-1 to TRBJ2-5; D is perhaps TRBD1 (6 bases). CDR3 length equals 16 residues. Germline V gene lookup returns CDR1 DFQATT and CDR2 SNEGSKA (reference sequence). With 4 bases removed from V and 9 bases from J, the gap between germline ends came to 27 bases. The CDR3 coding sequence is TGCAGTGCTATTTTGGGACATGCGATATCCAAAGGGCCCCAGTACTTC. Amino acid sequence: CSAILGHAISKGPQYF.